The 26 T cell receptor beta chains given below trace back to one sample, sequenced in a study of blood T cell repertoires in COVID-19. Sequenced by immunoSEQ multiplex PCR; TCRdb stores in-frame clones only, minus some. Among 300,000 to 400,000 clones listed, 80% to 90% were seen once. Sequenced material: peripheral blood. Source of these receptors: a man aged 25-45 years with active or convalescent COVID-19.

This chain joins TRBV4-3 and TRBJ2-1; 10 bases fit TRBD2. Germline CDR1 reads LGHNA; CDR2 reads YSLEER. V shed 1 base and J 10 bases; nucleotides not matched to a gene: 7. The CDR3 has 15 amino acids. Here the CDR3 DNA reads TGCGCCAGCAGCCAAGGAGCGGGAGGGTCCAACGAGCAGTTCTTC. Its translation: CASSQGAGGSNEQFF.

This chain joins TRBV7-6 and TRBJ2-1; TRBD2 might be the D (7 bases). The ends were cut back, 1 base at V and 6 bases at J, with 16 bases in the middle. Germline assignment: CDR1 SGHVS and CDR2 FNYEAQ. This CDR3 spans 16 amino acids. CDR3 sequence reads: CASSLERGGSGNEQFF. CDR3 bases: TGTGCCAGCAGCTTAGAAAGGGGGGGTTCTGGCAATGAGCAGTTCTTC.

V is TRBV11-3 and J is TRBJ2-3, with TRBD2 identical over 8 bases. The CDR3 is 17 residues long. The germline CDR1 and CDR2 sequences are SGHNT and YENEEA. V was pared by 1 base and J by 4 bases, with 10 bases of the junction left unmatched. The CDR3 DNA sequence: TGTGCCAGCAGCTTAGGCCGGGGGGGAGTCTCCCCAGATACGCAGTATTTT. It specifies CASSLGRGGVSPDTQYF.

This clone was counted a single time. The chain uses TRBV4-3 and TRBJ2-1; a weak D match, TRBD1 (6 bases). The CDR3 runs 15 residues. V dropped 5 bases and J dropped 6 bases, with 17 bases sitting between them. The germline V gene encodes CDR1 LGHNA and CDR2 YSLEER. The CDR3 DNA follows: TGCGCCAGCAGCAGGAGCGTACAGGGTATCAATGAGCAGTTCTTC. It specifies CASSRSVQGINEQFF.

The gene calls are TRBV10-3 and TRBJ2-7, with D maybe TRBD2 (6 bases). Trimming left V 6 bases short and J 2 bases short, with 20 bases between. Germline-derived CDR1 and CDR2 are ENHRY and SYGVKD. This CDR3 spans 16 amino acids. The CDR3 DNA is TGTGCCATCAGACCCGGGACTCAAGGAGTCCCCTACGAGCAGTACTTC. Its translation is CAIRPGTQGVPYEQYF.

CDR3 bases: TGTGCCAGCATCCTGGACCCGGGAGGGGAGCAGTTCTTC. It translates to CASILDPGGEQFF. The rearrangement uses TRBV12-3 or TRBV12-4 and TRBJ2-1; TRBD2 agrees at 8 bases. The trim removed 7 bases at V and 10 bases at J, leaving 9 bases unmatched. The CDR3 covers 13 residues.

The rearrangement joins TRBV7-2 to TRBJ1-4; 7 bases fit TRBD1. Trimming cost V 5 bases and J 10 bases; bases outside gene matches: 4. CDR3 length: 12 residues. Germline V gene data show CDR1 as SGHTA and CDR2 as FQGNSA. The CDR3 region is CASSKQGRKLFF. CDR3 nucleotide sequence: TGTGCCAGCAGCAAACAGGGGAGAAAACTGTTTTTT.

This clone was recorded a few times. This sequence joins TRBV7-9 and TRBJ1-3, with D unresolved. CDR3 size: 12 residues. Germline CDR1 reads SEHNR; CDR2 reads FQNEAQ (reference sequence). V gave up 3 bases and J gave up 4 bases, with 4 bases separating them. The CDR3 is CASSLEGNTIYF. Here the CDR3 DNA reads TGTGCCAGCAGCTTGGAGGGAAACACCATATATTTT.

In this sample, this clone turned up once. The CDR3 region is CATSDSGQGPYYGYTF. The CDR3 DNA reads TGTGCCACCAGTGATTCAGGACAGGGGCCCTACTATGGCTACACCTTC. The chain combines TRBV24-1 with TRBJ1-2; 9 bases fit TRBD1. This CDR3 region has 16 residues. The ends lost 2 bases at V and 3 bases at J; junction bases unmatched: 6. Germline lookup yields CDR1 KGHDR and CDR2 SFDVKD.

This chain links TRBV18 with TRBJ1-3; TRBD1 matches 7 bases. V lost 1 base, J lost 4 bases, and 4 bases stayed unmatched. Germline V gives CDR1 KGHSH, CDR2 LQKENI. The CDR3 has 15 residues. In nucleotides, the CDR3 is TGTGCCAGCTCACCACGAGGGACAGAAGGAAACACCATATATTTT. This translates into CASSPRGTEGNTIYF.

The chain uses TRBV10-3 and TRBJ2-7, with TRBD1 matching over 8 bases. CDR1 is ENHRY and CDR2 is SYGVKD in the germline V gene. The CDR3 is 14 amino acids. With V trimmed by 2 bases and J by 4 bases, 4 bases remained unmatched. Written as DNA, the CDR3 is TGTGCCATCAGTGAGGGACAGGGTTTTTACGAGCAGTACTTC. Translated: CAISEGQGFYEQYF.

The rearrangement joins TRBV19 to TRBJ2-7; 9 positions match TRBD1. Germline V gene sequence: CDR1 LNHDA, CDR2 SQIVND (reference sequence). The CDR3 is 18 amino acids. Trimming removed 5 bases from V and 3 bases from J; junction bases left unmatched: 17. In DNA, the CDR3 is TGTGCCAGTAGTGGTACAGGGGGCGAGGACCCCCCCCACTACGAGCAGTACTTC. Translating gives CASSGTGGEDPPHYEQYF. Together with reference TRBV19 and TRBJ2-7, the CDR3 gives the full variable domain: DGGITQSPKYLFRKEGQNVTLSCEQNLNHDAMYWYRQDPGQGLRLIYYSQIVNDFQKGDIAEGYSVSREKKESFPLTVTSAQKNPTAFYLCASSGTGGEDPPHYEQYFGPGTRLTVT.

This rearrangement joins TRBV6-2 or TRBV6-3 to TRBJ1-1; possible D gene TRBD1, 5 bases. Germline V gene lookup returns CDR1 MNHEY and CDR2 SVGEGT. This CDR3 has 13 residues. V lost 6 bases to trimming and J lost 6 bases, with 14 bases between them. Here the CDR3 DNA reads TGTGCCAGCAGCCCCGCCCTGGGGCCTGAAGCTTTCTTT. Its translation is CASSPALGPEAFF.

This chain connects TRBV4-2 to TRBJ1-4, with 9 positions matching TRBD1. Germline V CDR1 and CDR2: LGHNA, YNFKEQ. The V and J ends lost 2 bases and 7 bases, in that order; junction bases with no gene match: 14. This CDR3 is 18 amino acids long. In DNA, the CDR3 is TGTGCCAGCAGCCAACTGATCACAGGGGGCGCCGATAGTGAAAAACTGTTTTTT. It is translated as CASSQLITGGADSEKLFF.

V is TRBV4-3 and J is TRBJ2-7, with 7 bases that match TRBD2. Germline loops: CDR1 LGHNA, CDR2 YSLEER. The CDR3 is 16 amino acids. V lost 0 bases to trimming and J lost 3 bases; unmatched junction nucleotides: 8. CDR3 coding DNA: TGCGCCAGCAGCCAAGATTTTCGGGCTAGCGGCTACGAGCAGTACTTC. Its translation: CASSQDFRASGYEQYF.

The chain uses TRBV6-5 and TRBJ1-2; TRBD1 might be the D (6 bases). V was pared by 6 bases and J by 2 bases, with 16 bases between. The CDR3 consists of 15 residues. Germline V gene sequence: CDR1 MNHEY, CDR2 SVGAGI. CDR3 region: CASSSRARGNYGYTF. In nucleotides, the CDR3 is TGTGCCAGCAGCTCCCGGGCCAGGGGCAACTATGGCTACACCTTC.

The chain links TRBV7-6 to TRBJ2-2; 10 bases are shared with TRBD1. Germline V gene data show CDR1 as SGHVS and CDR2 as FNYEAQ. Trimming took 4 bases from V and 7 from J; bases not matched to a gene: 9. The CDR3 sequence is 16 residues long. The CDR3: CASSWGDRGFHGELFF. CDR3 sequence (DNA): TGTGCCAGCAGCTGGGGGGACAGGGGATTTCACGGGGAGCTGTTTTTT.

V gene TRBV29-1 combines with J gene TRBJ1-4; D may be TRBD1 (6 bases). From germline, CDR1 is SQVTM and CDR2 ANQGSEA. This CDR3 comprises 13 residues. The ends were cut back, 4 bases at V and 5 bases at J, with 11 bases in the middle. The CDR3: CSVAPRGNEKLFF. The CDR3 region has the DNA TGCAGCGTTGCCCCCAGGGGAAATGAAAAACTGTTTTTT. Together with reference TRBV29-1 and TRBJ1-4, the CDR3 gives the full variable domain: SAVISQKPSRDICQRGTSLTIQCQVDSQVTMMFWYRQQPGQSLTLIATANQGSEATYESGFVIDKFPISRPNLTFSTLTVSNMSPEDSSIYLCSVAPRGNEKLFFGSGTQLSVL.

The chain links TRBV30 to TRBJ2-1, with 8 bases that match TRBD2. Germline CDR1 GTSNPN, CDR2 SVGIG (reference sequence). The CDR3 totals 15 residues. V lost 6 bases to trimming and J lost 4 bases; unmatched junction nucleotides: 11. This chain's CDR3 is CACSMGLAGYNEQFF. CDR3 sequence (DNA): TGTGCCTGCTCCATGGGGCTAGCGGGTTACAATGAGCAGTTCTTC.

This rearrangement joins TRBV3-1 (or the pseudogene TRBV3-2) to TRBJ1-5; 8 bases map to TRBD1. CDR1 LGHDT and CDR2 YNNKEL come from the germline V gene (reference sequence). This CDR3 has 16 amino acids. With 4 bases clipped from V and 5 bases from J, the junction kept 10 bases outside the gene matches. CDR3 bases: TGTGCCAGCAGCCGGACAGGGAGGGGGAATTATCAGCCCCAGCATTTT. This encodes CASSRTGRGNYQPQHF.

Concerning this clone itself: Germline is not matched at one junction end, which may reflect a read error. The J gene is TRBJ2-3, the V gene TRBV19; D might be TRBD1 (6 bases). The CDR3 has 12 amino acids. CDR1 and CDR2 from the germline V gene are LNHDA and SQIVND (reference sequence). CDR3 loop: CAISTGSDTQYF. The DNA for the CDR3 is TGTGCCATTAGTACAGGGTCAGATACGCAGTATTTT.

V usage is TRBV10-1 and J usage is TRBJ1-3; D unclear. Trimming pared 4 bases from V and 0 bases from J, leaving 19 bases between. Germline loops: CDR1 WNHNN, CDR2 SYGVQD (reference sequence). The CDR3 spans 18 residues. CDR3 protein: CASSGPRLEARSGNTIYF. The CDR3 DNA reads TGCGCCAGCAGTGGGCCGCGACTTGAGGCCCGCTCTGGAAACACCATATATTTT.

The rearrangement joins TRBV12-3 or TRBV12-4 to TRBJ1-2; unclear D gene. Deletions cut 3 bases from V and 7 bases from J, with 12 bases between. CDR3 length equals 13 residues. CDR3 DNA: TGTGCCAGCAGTTTCGGGGTAGTGGTTGGCTACACCTTC. Encoded protein: CASSFGVVVGYTF.

The V and J genes are TRBV4-2 and TRBJ2-3, with 7 nucleotides matching TRBD2. The CDR3 extends over 18 amino acids. Germline values: CDR1 LGHNA, CDR2 YNFKEQ. Trimming took 1 base from V and 4 from J; bases not matched to a gene: 14. For the CDR3, the DNA is TGTGCCAGCAGCCAAGTAAGAAGGCTAGCGGAAGGATCAGATACGCAGTATTTT. It yields the protein CASSQVRRLAEGSDTQYF.

This chain connects TRBV5-1 to TRBJ1-3; 7 nucleotides agree with TRBD1. This CDR3 has 14 amino acids. Losses at the gene ends were 4 bases for V and 4 bases for J; bases not matched to a gene: 5. Germline lookup yields CDR1 SGHRS and CDR2 YFSETQ. This CDR3 is CASSPRTGGNTIYF. As DNA, the CDR3 is TGCGCCAGCAGCCCGAGGACAGGCGGAAACACCATATATTTT.

The gene calls are TRBV4-3 and TRBJ1-2; perhaps TRBD1 as D (5 bases). Germline values: CDR1 LGHNA, CDR2 YSLEER. V dropped 3 bases and J dropped 6 bases, with 11 bases sitting between them. This CDR3 is 13 amino acids long. The CDR3 DNA sequence: TGCGCCAGCAGCCAGGACATACAAAATGGCTACACCTTC. Amino acids: CASSQDIQNGYTF.